Presented here are 17 T cell receptor beta chains from one specimen sequenced in a study of pediatric ulcerative colitis. One to two pinch biopsies were taken from the rectum during colonoscopy. Only in-frame clones appear in the TCRdb table, and some are missing; sequencing was by immunoSEQ multiplex PCR. Among around 18,000 clones listed, nearly 75% were seen once. Material: gut tissue. The receptors come from a boy between 5 and 17 years old with moderate ulcerative colitis.

The CDR3 sequence: CASSHQRDRDEQYF. The CDR3 DNA reads as TGCGCCAGCAGCCATCAACGGGACAGGGACGAGCAGTACTTC. This chain links TRBV4-1 with TRBJ2-7; 9 positions agree with TRBD1. From germline, CDR1 is MGHRA and CDR2 YSYEKL. The V gene end was trimmed by 3 bases and the J gene end by 5 bases; junction bases not matched to a gene: 5. The CDR3 is 14 residues long.

V is TRBV5-5 and J is TRBJ2-3; the D is unclear. The V end lost 0 bases, the J end lost 8 bases, and 7 bases lay between the germline ends. This CDR3 is 12 amino acids long. Germline V gives CDR1 SGHKS, CDR2 YYEKEE (reference sequence). The CDR3 here is CASSLGIGTQYF. CDR3 nucleotide sequence: TGTGCCAGCAGCTTGGGCATCGGTACGCAGTATTTT.

The V and J genes are TRBV21-1 and TRBJ2-6. TRBV21-1 is noted as a pseudogene. The CDR3 spans 16 residues. Here the CDR3 DNA reads TGTGCCAGCAGCAACCCGAAGGCCTCTGGGGCCAACGTCCTGACTTTC. Protein sequence: CASSNPKASGANVLTF.

Written as DNA, the CDR3 is TGCAGCGTTGAGCGTTTGCAGGGAAGGGGCTACACCTTC. As protein: CSVERLQGRGYTF. The rearrangement links TRBV29-1 to TRBJ1-2; the D gene is possibly TRBD1 (5 bases). Trimming stripped 3 bases from V and 8 bases from J, with 16 bases between. Germline CDR1 reads SQVTM; CDR2 reads ANQGSEA. This CDR3 region has 13 residues.

This clone came up once. The chain links TRBV10-2 to TRBJ2-7; 9 positions agree with TRBD2. Germline CDR1 WSHSY, CDR2 SAAADI. CDR3 length equals 18 residues. J gave up 1 base and V 3 bases, and 13 bases lay outside the gene matches. For the CDR3, the DNA is TGCGCCAGCAGTGATAGGTTGGCTAGCGGGGCGTCGTCCTACGAGCAGTACTTC. The encoded protein is CASSDRLASGASSYEQYF.

The chain combines TRBV11-2 with TRBJ1-4; D uncertain. Germline values: CDR1 SGHAT, CDR2 FQNNGV. Trimming removed 3 bases at V and 4 bases at J, with 3 bases between. This CDR3 has 12 amino acids. The CDR3 bases are TGTGCCAGCAGCTTCTATAATGAAAAACTGTTTTTT. This sequence encodes CASSFYNEKLFF.

The gene calls are TRBV6-6 and TRBJ2-3; TRBD2 matches at 13 bases. V lost 6 bases and J lost 2; bases outside the gene matches: 5. The CDR3 is 16 amino acids. Per the germline V gene, CDR1 is MNHNY and CDR2 is SVGAGI (reference sequence). CDR3: CASRLTSGGATDTQYF. The CDR3 nucleotides are TGTGCCAGCAGGCTTACTAGCGGGGGGGCCACAGATACGCAGTATTTT.

Only one count was recorded for this clone. The V call is TRBV5-5, the J call TRBJ2-7; 12 nucleotides match TRBD2. Unmatched junction bases numbered 7, after V lost 0 bases and J lost 3 bases. Germline V gene sequence: CDR1 SGHKS, CDR2 YYEKEE (reference sequence). This CDR3 comprises 17 residues. The CDR3 region is CASSLGVTSGSNYEQYF. CDR3 sequence (DNA): TGTGCCAGCAGCTTGGGCGTGACTAGCGGGAGCAACTACGAGCAGTACTTC.

The chain employs TRBV11-1 and TRBJ2-7; TRBD1 aligns across 7 bases. The CDR3 sequence is 13 residues long. Per the germline V gene, CDR1 is SGHAT and CDR2 is FQDESV (reference sequence). The trim removed 5 bases at V and 5 bases at J, leaving 6 bases unmatched. The CDR3 spells CASSPTGVHEQYF. DNA for the CDR3: TGTGCCAGCAGCCCTACAGGGGTCCACGAGCAGTACTTC.

The chain employs TRBV6-4 and TRBJ2-3; D is perhaps TRBD2 (6 bases). CDR1 is MRHNA, CDR2 SNTAGT, per germline. The CDR3 runs to 14 residues. V shed 2 bases and J shed 0 bases, with 6 bases lying between them. The CDR3 region has the DNA TGTGCCAGCAGTGACAGCGGGAGCACAGATACGCAGTATTTT. It translates to CASSDSGSTDTQYF.

CDR3 loop: CASSEALRTADEQYF. For the CDR3, the DNA is TGTGCCAGCAGTGAAGCGCTTCGGACAGCGGACGAGCAGTACTTC. The V call is TRBV6-1, the J call TRBJ2-7; TRBD1 is a possible D gene (6 bases). CDR3 length equals 15 residues. CDR1 is MNHNS and CDR2 is SASEGT in the germline V gene. V was cut by 0 bases and J by 5 bases, with 14 bases left in between.

The chain uses TRBV4-2 and TRBJ1-1, with no clear D. The V end lost 0 bases, the J end lost 3 bases, and 8 bases lay between the germline ends. The CDR3 is 14 amino acids. The germline CDR1 and CDR2 sequences are LGHNA and YNFKEQ. The CDR3 nucleotides are TGTGCCAGCAGCCAAGATCTGGGAGACACTGAAGCTTTCTTT. This sequence encodes CASSQDLGDTEAFF.

The chain couples TRBV27 to TRBJ1-2; 9 nucleotides line up with TRBD1. Germline loops: CDR1 MNHEY, CDR2 SMNVEV (reference sequence). V dropped 5 bases and J dropped 8; count of bases not matched to a gene: 12. The CDR3 spans 15 residues. The DNA for the CDR3 is TGTGCCAGCAGTCCCGGACAGGGGCTCAGTCGGGGCTACACCTTC. Its translation is CASSPGQGLSRGYTF.

V gene TRBV19 combines with J gene TRBJ1-2; 9 bases agree with TRBD1. This CDR3 spans 17 amino acids. Germline loops: CDR1 LNHDA, CDR2 SQIVND (reference sequence). V shed 7 bases and J 8 bases; nucleotides not matched to a gene: 20. The CDR3 loop is CASTADRGVDRSRGYTF. CDR3 in DNA: TGTGCCAGTACCGCCGACAGGGGGGTAGACAGGTCGCGAGGCTACACCTTC.

The chain carries TRBV7-2 and TRBJ1-5, with 9 nucleotides matching TRBD1. The CDR3 has 13 amino acids. V was pared by 5 bases and J by 9 bases, with 5 bases of the junction left unmatched. Germline V lookup: CDR1 SGHTA, CDR2 FQGNSA. CDR3 sequence (DNA): TGTGCCAGCAGCCCCGGACAGGGGCTGCCCCAGCATTTT. Encoded protein: CASSPGQGLPQHF.

This clone is categorized as medium-sized. The rearrangement joins TRBV5-4 to TRBJ2-7; TRBD1 matches at 7 bases. Germline CDR1 and CDR2: SGHNT and YYREEE (reference sequence). This CDR3 region has 15 residues. The ends lost 3 bases at V and 0 bases at J; junction bases unmatched: 6. The CDR3 nucleotides read TGTGCCAGCAGCTACGGGACAGCCTTCTCCTACGAGCAGTACTTC. This gives the protein CASSYGTAFSYEQYF.

The rearrangement links TRBV4-3 to TRBJ1-5; TRBD1 is a possible D gene (6 bases). Germline CDR1 and CDR2: LGHNA and YSLEER. V lost 3 bases and J 4 bases, leaving 13 bases between the germline ends. The CDR3 has 15 amino acids. For the CDR3, the DNA is TGCGCCAGCAGCCATTCCGTAACAGGGAATCAGCCCCAGCATTTT. It translates to CASSHSVTGNQPQHF.